This T cell receptor beta chain is from a study of Ad26.COV2.S vaccination and SARS-CoV-2 variants. General observations from the study: Across vaccine and placebo recipients, the breadth of non-spike TCRs was similar.

The CDR3 sequence is 14 residues long. V dropped 8 bases and J dropped 6; count of bases not matched to a gene: 11. Looked up from germline, CDR1 is SNHLY and CDR2 is FYNNEI. Details on this clone: Antigen unknown.

Clones were read by immunoSEQ multiplex PCR, and TCRdb kept only the in-frame ones, dropping some. The sample lists about 500,000 clones; 80% to 90% were seen once. Treatment of the sample: 15 to 20 received Ad26.COV2.S at low or high dose, single or two shots; about 5 received placebo; per-sample allocation not given. Specimens were obtained on day 63 following the first vaccine or placebo injection. The study used a vaccine consisting of an Ad26 vector that expressed Wuhan-strain SARS-CoV-2 spike. The gene calls are TRBV2 and TRBJ2-3, with 7 bases lining up with TRBD1. The sample consisted of peripheral blood, taken in a trial of Ad26.COV2.S vaccine versus placebo. The source is a person between 18 and 65 years old who received the Ad26.COV2.S COVID-19 vaccine or a placebo. CDR3 amino acids: CASFGGQNADTQYF. DNA of the CDR3: TGTGCCAGCTTTGGGGGACAGAACGCGGATACGCAGTATTTT.